This T cell receptor beta chain was found in a study of blood T cell repertoires in COVID-19. Study at large: Italy, Spain and the United States were the sources of the convalescent and acute COVID-19 samples. T cells, B-cell-depleted T cells, or PBMCs supplied cDNA or gDNA.

While infection was still active, Seattle patients were enrolled and then followed longitudinally. In the source study's methods: Using reference gene primer amplification, nucleated cell counts were estimated. Repertoires were generated with immunoSEQ multiplex PCR, while TCRdb's copy carries only in-frame clones and drops some. The DNA was the basis for D and trimming; V, J and clone size are from that table. The sample records 250,000 or so clones, around 90% being singletons. CDR3 length equals 17 residues. The junction had 7 bases not matched to a gene; V was cut back by 3 bases and J by 1 base. Germline V gene lookup returns CDR1 SGDLS and CDR2 YYNGEE.

V usage is TRBV9 and J usage is TRBJ2-6; 7 nucleotides match TRBD1. This clonotype originated in a woman between 55 and 75 years old with COVID-19, enrolled during active disease. Sequencing input: peripheral blood. DNA of the CDR3: TGTGCCAGCAGCGCCACAATACAGGGGTCTGGGGCCAACGTCCTGACTTTC. This gives the protein CASSATIQGSGANVLTF.